This note documents a single TCR beta chain sequence. The antigen is undetermined. This CDR3 region has 14 residues. Germline V gene lookup returns CDR1 SGHRS and CDR2 YFSETQ. V dropped 0 bases and J dropped 1 base, with 7 bases sitting between them. The sample originates from a study of identical twins' blood T cells. A previously described protocol, modified, built RNA-based TCR cDNA libraries. Original processing methods: Each donor had about 90,000 to nearly 500,000 clonotypes. TCRdb fed the 5' RACE reads into MiXCR, producing one record per CDR3 protein. TCRdb, not the original authors, processed these V and J calls. The sample consists of hundreds of thousands of distinct CDR3 sequences, roughly 27% of them appearing once. Three pairs of healthy female monozygous twins were the donors. Findings and caveats of the study: Shared environment remains a possible cause of twin similarity.

The sample consisted of PBMCs. The chain links TRBV5-1 to TRBJ1-1; no definite D call. This receptor was taken from a woman aged 18-49 years in good health. The CDR3, as DNA: TGCGCCAGCAGCTTGGTATCCTCGAACACTGAAGCTTTCTTT. Translation: CASSLVSSNTEAFF.